This entry is about one T cell receptor (beta chain). Its target is unknown. This CDR3 has 12 residues. The protocol was immunoSEQ multiplex PCR, while the TCRdb copy is restricted to in-frame clones and leaves out a portion. The sample records 70,000 or so clones, around four fifths being singletons. This sample stems from a study of T cell responses to AZD1222 COVID-19 vaccine. Regarding the study as a whole: Close to half of all spike-specific TCRs reportedly target regions of the variants that are unmutated. Spike-specific TCR breadth rose after two AZD1222 doses, and depth rose as well. Spike was spanned by vaccine-associated CD4 TCRs, which were dominant at 160-218 and 743-854.

This chain uses TRBV21-1 with TRBJ2-7. TRBV21-1 is an annotated pseudogene. The material sequenced was peripheral blood, taken 28 days after the second AZD1222 dose. The sequence was obtained from an adult who received the AZD1222 COVID-19 vaccine. The CDR3 sequence: CASSNRTDEQYF. The DNA of the CDR3 is TGTGCCAGCAGCAACCGAACCGACGAGCAGTACTTC.